This T cell receptor (beta chain) originates from a study of cytomegalovirus exposure and HLA in healthy donors. Across the whole study: It was reported in a later analysis that the same platform had been used for the 120 validation repertoires as for the approximately 730 first-cohort repertoires.

Trimming took 2 bases from V and 6 from J; bases not matched to a gene: 8. CDR1 and CDR2 (germline): MDHEN, SYDVKM. The CDR3 consists of 16 residues. Study results and limitations: Investigators reported over 150 TCR beta chains as tied to cytomegalovirus. The finding came from a later analysis; first-cohort TCR clusters tended to co-occur in the roughly 110 validation repertoires.

The donors were in the approximately 120-subject validation cohort; that cohort was separate from the approximately 700-subject first cohort. With respect to this clone: What it recognizes is unknown.

Only in-frame clones appear in the TCRdb table, and some are missing; sequencing was by immunoSEQ multiplex PCR. The sample records 120,000 to 150,000 clones, around 88% being singletons. Sequencing was carried out using PBMCs. The chain has TRBV28 and TRBJ2-3; 10 bases map to TRBD1. This receptor was obtained from a woman aged 18-29 years in good health and CMV-seropositive. For the CDR3, the DNA is TGTGCCAGCAGTTTACCCGGGACAGGGGCGTCGGATACGCAGTATTTT. This encodes CASSLPGTGASDTQYF.